One and the same sample provided the 17 T cell receptor beta chains below, sequenced in a study of T cells in Graves' hyperthyroidism and ophthalmopathy. Amplified TCR beta CDR3 regions came from RNA transcripts. With the HTBI primer set, the TCR CDR3 went through a first round of RT-PCR. One entry per CDR3 protein results from TCRdb running MiXCR on the multiplex PCR reads. This table holds more than 500,000 distinct CDR3 sequences, 35% to 55% found once. Sequencing was done on a sample of peripheral blood or thyroid tissue (not recorded which). The receptors derive from an adult woman with Graves' disease, either hyperthyroidism or ophthalmopathy (not recorded which).

The V call is TRBV29-1, the J call TRBJ1-1; D is ambiguous. This CDR3 is 13 amino acids long. The germline V gene encodes CDR1 SQVTM and CDR2 ANQGSEA. V was cut by 3 bases and J by 1 base, with 9 bases left in between. CDR3 DNA: TGCAGCGTTGAGGCCTTGCCGAACACTGAAGCTTTCTTT. Residues: CSVEALPNTEAFF.

This chain uses TRBV7-2 with TRBJ1-3; perhaps TRBD1 as D (5 bases). The CDR3 has 14 amino acids. In germline, CDR1 is SGHTA, CDR2 FQGNSA. With 5 bases removed from V and 0 bases from J, the gap between germline ends came to 8 bases. In DNA, the CDR3 is TGTGCCAGCAGCATCGGGGGCTCTGGAAACACCATATATTTT. Amino acid sequence: CASSIGGSGNTIYF.

In this sample, this clonotype turned up many times. The chain has TRBV3-1 and TRBJ1-2; D is possibly TRBD1 (6 bases). The CDR3 extends over 14 amino acids. Germline CDR1 LGHDT, CDR2 YNNKEL (reference sequence). Trimming left V 3 bases short and J 10 bases short, with 18 bases between. In DNA form, the CDR3 reads TGTGCCAGCAGCCAGGACAGCTGGGGGAGTGACTACACCTTC. This sequence encodes CASSQDSWGSDYTF.

This clonotype was seen ten or more times. This chain joins TRBV20-1 and TRBJ2-7, with 10 bases identical to TRBD2. CDR3 length: 13 residues. Germline lookup yields CDR1 DFQATT and CDR2 SNEGSKA (reference sequence). J gave up 5 bases and V 6 bases, and 7 bases lay outside the gene matches. The CDR3 spells CSATGTSVHEQYF. The CDR3 coding sequence is TGCAGTGCCACCGGGACTAGCGTCCACGAGCAGTACTTC.

This clonotype has ten or more counts. V gene TRBV12-3 or TRBV12-4 combines with J gene TRBJ2-5; 7 bases line up with TRBD1. With 6 bases clipped from V and 4 bases from J, the junction kept 5 bases outside the gene matches. The CDR3 extends over 13 amino acids. CDR3 protein: CASSRGQPETQYF. CDR3 nucleotide sequence: TGTGCCAGCAGCCGGGGACAGCCAGAGACCCAGTACTTC.

The chain is built from TRBV7-9 and TRBJ1-1; no firm D call. V lost 5 bases to trimming and J lost 0 bases, with 13 bases between them. Germline lookup yields CDR1 SEHNR and CDR2 FQNEAQ (reference sequence). CDR3 length equals 15 residues. The DNA for the CDR3 is TGTGCCAGCAGCCCCAGCGGGGTCATGAACACTGAAGCTTTCTTT. It specifies CASSPSGVMNTEAFF. Combining the CDR3 with reference TRBV7-9 and TRBJ1-1 gives the whole variable domain DTGVSQNPRHKITKRGQNVTFRCDPISEHNRLYWYRQTLGQGPEFLTYFQNEAQLEKSRLLSDRFSAERPKGSFSTLEIQRTEQGDSAMYLCASSPSGVMNTEAFFGQGTRLTVV.

In its sample, this clonotype was seen once. The chain combines TRBV20-1 with TRBJ1-1; a weak D match, TRBD1 (6 bases). The CDR3 spans 14 residues. CDR1 is DFQATT and CDR2 is SNEGSKA in the germline V gene (reference sequence). The ends were cut back, 1 base at V and 7 bases at J, with 16 bases in the middle. CDR3 amino acids: CSARVRGAYGEAFF. CDR3 DNA: TGCAGTGCTAGAGTACGGGGGGCCTATGGTGAAGCTTTCTTT.

The chain joins TRBV20-1 to TRBJ2-7; 15 positions agree with TRBD2. This CDR3 contains 15 residues. Germline V gene lookup returns CDR1 DFQATT and CDR2 SNEGSKA (reference sequence). The CDR3 DNA sequence: TGCAGCGGATCAAGGACTAGCGGGAGGGCCAGGGAGCAGTACTTC. Translation: CSGSRTSGRAREQYF.

The chain links TRBV7-9 to TRBJ2-7; D is possibly TRBD2 (5 bases). This CDR3 region has 13 residues. Germline V CDR1 and CDR2: SEHNR, FQNEAQ (reference sequence). The V and J ends lost 0 bases and 6 bases respectively, with 9 bases between them. In nucleotides, the CDR3 is TGTGCCAGCAGCTTAGCGGCGGGTTTCGAGCAGTACTTC. This encodes CASSLAAGFEQYF.

This clonotype was counted at least ten times. The chain joins TRBV5-1 to TRBJ1-2; perhaps TRBD1 as D (5 bases). V shed 0 bases and J shed 4 bases, with 16 bases lying between them. The CDR3 is 16 amino acids. Germline V CDR1 and CDR2: SGHRS, YFSETQ. The chain's CDR3 is CASSLGQTNLGYGYTF. Written as DNA, the CDR3 is TGCGCCAGCAGCTTGGGACAGACCAATCTGGGCTATGGCTACACCTTC.

The chain couples TRBV3-1 to TRBJ2-2; D is ambiguous. Germline CDR1 is LGHDT and CDR2 is YNNKEL (reference sequence). There are 15 residues in the CDR3. Between the trimmed V and J ends, which lost 1 base and 1 base, there was a span of 7 bases. CDR3 sequence reads: CASSQGLWNTGELFF. The CDR3 DNA follows: TGTGCCAGCAGCCAAGGTCTATGGAACACCGGGGAGCTGTTTTTT.

The chain has TRBV20-1 and TRBJ2-2; D possibly corresponds to TRBD2 (5 bases). CDR1 DFQATT and CDR2 SNEGSKA come from the germline V gene (reference sequence). The CDR3 totals 13 residues. Trimming left V 3 bases short and J 7 bases short, with 12 bases between. CDR3: CSASGIGYGELFF. DNA of the CDR3: TGCAGTGCTAGCGGGATCGGGTACGGGGAGCTGTTTTTT.

This clonotype came up many times. The chain joins TRBV9 to TRBJ2-7; the D is unclear. This CDR3 spans 12 amino acids. Per germline, CDR1 SGDLS and CDR2 YYNGEE. V lost 0 bases, J lost 7 bases, and 8 bases lay in between. The CDR3 reads CASSVGFGEQYF. The CDR3 nucleotides read TGTGCCAGCAGCGTAGGGTTTGGGGAGCAGTACTTC.

This clonotype came up many times. The chain combines TRBV5-6 with TRBJ1-1; D is uncertain. Per the germline V gene, CDR1 is SGHDT and CDR2 is YYEEEE. This CDR3 has 12 residues. V shed 1 base and J shed 7 bases, with 8 bases lying between them. The CDR3 is CASSLNSFEAFF. The DNA of the CDR3 is TGTGCCAGCAGCTTGAACAGTTTTGAAGCTTTCTTT.

This clonotype was detected only a few times. V is TRBV9 and J is TRBJ2-7; no definite D call. The CDR3 contains 12 residues. Trimming cost V 3 bases and J 5 bases, with 9 bases left between them. Germline CDR1 and CDR2: SGDLS and YYNGEE. The CDR3 is CASSGSRDEQYF. CDR3 sequence (DNA): TGTGCCAGCAGCGGATCCCGGGACGAGCAGTACTTC. Full variable domain (missing parts from reference TRBV9 and TRBJ2-7): DSGVTQTPKHLITATGQRVTLRCSPRSGDLSVYWYQQSLDQGLQFLIQYYNGEERAKGNILERFSAQQFPDLHSELNLSSLELGDSALYFCASSGSRDEQYFGPGTRLTVT.

This clonotype was recorded many times. The rearrangement uses TRBV5-5 and TRBJ1-1; D is uncertain. V was pared by 0 bases and J by 1 base, with 7 bases between. The CDR3 loop spans 14 amino acids. Germline values: CDR1 SGHKS, CDR2 YYEKEE (reference sequence). The CDR3 loop is CASSLASANTEAFF. CDR3 sequence (DNA): TGTGCCAGCAGCTTGGCTTCGGCGAACACTGAAGCTTTCTTT. Looking up the rest from reference TRBV5-5 and TRBJ1-1 gives the full variable domain: DAGVTQSPTHLIKTRGQQVTLRCSPISGHKSVSWYQQVLGQGPQFIFQYYEKEERGRGNFPDRFSARQFPNYSSELNVNALLLGDSALYLCASSLASANTEAFFGQGTRLTVV.

J is TRBJ1-3 and V is TRBV11-2; D is unclear. V dropped 6 bases and J dropped 7 bases, with 10 bases sitting between them. Germline V CDR1 and CDR2: SGHAT, FQNNGV. This CDR3 contains 12 residues. The chain's CDR3 is CASRANPNTIYF. The CDR3 DNA follows: TGTGCCAGCAGGGCTAATCCGAACACCATATATTTT.